At least ten counts were recorded for the clone carrying this TCR beta chain. Its antigen remains unknown. This entry comes from a study of identical twins. Findings and limits, study-wide: Monozygotic twins shared more out-of-frame TCR alpha than recombination models predicted. Twins showed weaker excess sharing in their beta out-of-frame sequences.

A universal primer binding site was introduced by template switching. The final cDNA contained unique molecular identifiers. TCRdb independently ran MiXCR on the 5' RACE reads; one entry per CDR3 protein. The data show some 560,000 distinct CDR3 sequences, 9.6% seen once. These sequences were also reported in another study, on yellow fever vaccine responses in identical twins.

The sequence derives from a woman under 30 in good health. Input material: PBMCs.

The CDR3 reads CSARDRSYEQYF. CDR3 nucleotide sequence: TGCAGTGCTAGAGATCGGTCCTACGAGCAGTACTTC. The chain couples TRBV20-1 to TRBJ2-7, with D hard to call. The CDR3 has 12 residues. The germline V gene encodes CDR1 DFQATT and CDR2 SNEGSKA (reference sequence). With 0 bases removed from V and 1 base from J, the gap between germline ends came to 4 bases.